A selection of T cell receptor beta chains follows, all from one sample in a study of tumor-infiltrating lymphocytes in primary liver carcinoma. MiXCR, run by TCRdb on the multiplex PCR reads, gives a single entry per CDR3 protein. The sample yields about 120,000 distinct CDR3 sequences, about two thirds seen once. The sequencing input was tumor-adjacent normal liver tissue. These receptors came from a woman between 55 and 75 years old with primary liver carcinoma and hepatitis B virus infection. The CDR3 runs from the conserved cysteine through the conserved F or W. The order of the fields is D gene, J gene, V gene, CDR3 length, clone size, CDR3 protein, CDR3 DNA. The D gene is left open where the match is weak. Size is stated for part of the rows, as once, few or many counts, or as a class when the clone is expanded.

-	TRBJ2-5	TRBV5-4	14	many	CASSEGDYQETQYF	TGTGCCAGCAGCGAAGGGGACTACCAAGAGACCCAGTACTTC
TRBD2	TRBJ2-2	TRBV7-8	15	-	CASSLTSVNTGELFF	TGTGCCAGTAGCCTCACTAGCGTGAACACCGGGGAGCTGTTTTTT
-	TRBJ2-1	TRBV2	15	-	CASSDNTVSYNEQFF	TGTGCCAGCAGTGATAATACAGTCTCCTACAATGAGCAGTTCTTC
-	TRBJ1-1	TRBV29-1	12	-	CSADLGITEAFF	TGCAGCGCCGATCTGGGGATCACTGAAGCTTTCTTT
-	TRBJ1-1	TRBV5-1	17	once	CASSPGRGAFRNTEAFF	TGCGCCAGCAGCCCTGGGAGAGGGGCGTTTAGGAACACTGAAGCTTTCTTT
-	TRBJ1-1	TRBV6-1	14	-	CANSEVVGNTGAFF	TGTGCCAACAGTGAAGTCGTGGGGAACACTGGGGCTTTCTTT
-	TRBJ2-7	TRBV6-6	15	many	CASSYGGGRNSEQYF	TGTGCCAGCAGTTACGGGGGGGGCAGGAATAGCGAGCAGTACTTC
-	TRBJ2-7	TRBV12-3/TRBV12-4	18	-	CASSGRYSSGNRGYEQYF	TGTGCCAGTAGCGGAAGGTATAGCTCGGGGAATCGCGGCTACGAGCAGTACTTC
TRBD1	TRBJ1-2	TRBV7-9	15	many	CASSPTGGKNYGYTF	TGTGCCAGCAGCCCCACAGGGGGCAAGAACTATGGCTACACCTTC
-	TRBJ2-1	TRBV11-2	15	-	CASSLVFNSYNEQFF	TGTGCTAGCAGCCTCGTGTTTAACTCCTACAATGAGCAGTTCTTC
-	TRBJ2-7	TRBV29-1	13	-	CSVTEETTCEQYF	TGCAGCGTGACAGAAGAAACCACCTGCGAGCAGTACTTC
TRBD1	TRBJ1-1	TRBV29-1	15	-	CSVTLYRGYGIEAFF	TGCAGTGTTACCCTATACAGGGGATATGGCATTGAAGCTTTCTTT
-	TRBJ1-1	TRBV12-3/TRBV12-4	15	-	CASSLARVGSTEAFF	TGTGCCAGCAGTCTAGCGCGGGTGGGGAGCACTGAAGCTTTCTTT
-	TRBJ2-2	TRBV29-1	15	-	CSVIAGQPNIGELFF	TGCAGCGTTATTGCGGGACAGCCGAACATCGGGGAGCTGTTTTTT
-	TRBJ1-3	TRBV28	15	-	CASRAGPGSGNIIYF	TGTGCCAGCAGAGCCGGGCCTGGGTCTGGAAACATCATATATTTT
-	TRBJ2-6	TRBV2	17	-	CASSDRPPASGANVLAF	TGTGCCAGCAGTGATCGGCCCCCAGCCTCTGGGGCCAACGTCCTGGCTTTC
-	TRBJ1-1	TRBV6-4	14	-	CASSQDSTRSEAFF	TGTGCTAGCAGTCAAGACAGCACAAGGTCTGAAGCTTTCTTT